The present TCR beta chain was sequenced within a study of CD8 T cells in ankylosing spondylitis (TCRdb year 2017). As for the study more broadly: To find TCR variants linked to disease, the study profiled T cell receptor beta repertoires in ankylosing spondylitis patients and healthy donors. The full study cohort was made up of 25 ankylosing spondylitis patients and roughly 100 healthy donors. Samples of peripheral blood were taken, and for ankylosing spondylitis patients, synovial fluid was collected as well. Overall study outcomes, separate from this receptor: Some motif variants were previously reported in synovial fluid and blood of reactive arthritis patients, suggesting common disease-initiation mechanisms. The disease-linked clones had a CD8+ phenotype and were found at relatively low frequencies in peripheral blood. The disease-linked clones were reported as significantly enriched in matched synovial fluid samples from ankylosing spondylitis patients. Blood from ankylosing spondylitis patients appeared to be characterized by a TCR beta motif made up of several highly homologous amino acid variants.

According to the germline V gene (reference sequence), CDR1 reads SEHNR and CDR2 reads FQNEAQ. The CDR3 goes from the cysteine to the phenylalanine over 13 residues. The CDR3 DNA has 39 bases and is translated from base 1. V is clipped by 5 bases and J by 2 bases, and the sequence between their germline boundaries is 8 bases long. This clonotype was counted at least ten times. Its antigen is unknown. No much larger clone is present one base from it, and per-base qualities are unavailable. Sequencing relied on an Illumina HiSeq 2500. Quantitative 5'-RACE with molecular barcodes was used to prepare TCR beta libraries. The study's own analysis went as follows. A new computational method based on a probabilistic model of VDJ rearrangement was used to identify disease-linked TCR variants. TCRdb reworked the public reads: Q25 trimming with fastp, MiXCR clone assembly, productive beta chains retained. One record per CDR3 amino acid sequence lists the most common genes and DNA. V and J calls and clone size were set by TCRdb, not the authors. Present in this sample are roughly 250,000 distinct CDR3 sequences, approximately 9% of which were seen just once. The ten largest clones capture nearly 7% of the sample.

Recombination linked TRBV7-9 to TRBJ2-3; the D segment cannot be called with confidence. This clonotype was sampled from a male donor with ankylosing spondylitis or in good health (not recorded which). Sequences were obtained from blood, either unsorted or a sorted T cell fraction (not recorded which). The DNA is as follows: TGTGCCAGCAGCCCGGAGAACACAGATACGCAGTATTTT. It codes for CASSPENTDTQYF.